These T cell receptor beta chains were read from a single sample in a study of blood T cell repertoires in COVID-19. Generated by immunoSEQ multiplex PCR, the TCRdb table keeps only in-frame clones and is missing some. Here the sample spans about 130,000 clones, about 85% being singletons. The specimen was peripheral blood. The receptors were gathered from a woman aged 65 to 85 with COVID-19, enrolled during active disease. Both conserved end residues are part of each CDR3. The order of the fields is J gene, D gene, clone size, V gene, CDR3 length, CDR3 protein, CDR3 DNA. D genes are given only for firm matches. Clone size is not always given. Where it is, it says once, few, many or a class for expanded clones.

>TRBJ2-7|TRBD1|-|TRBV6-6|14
CASRRTGGSYEQYF
TGTGCCAGCAGGAGGACAGGGGGCAGCTACGAGCAGTACTTC
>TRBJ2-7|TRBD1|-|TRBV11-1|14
CASSFGQGVYEQYF
TGTGCCAGCAGCTTTGGACAGGGCGTCTACGAGCAGTACTTC
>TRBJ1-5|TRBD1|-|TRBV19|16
CASSTGQGMSNQPQHF
TGTGCCAGTAGTACGGGACAGGGGATGAGCAATCAGCCCCAGCATTTT
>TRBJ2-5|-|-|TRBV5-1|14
CASSYGRGRETQYF
TGCGCCAGCAGCTATGGACGGGGGAGGGAGACCCAGTACTTC
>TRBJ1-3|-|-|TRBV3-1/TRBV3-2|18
CASSQDFGQGPSGNTIYF
TGTGCCAGCAGCCAAGATTTTGGGCAGGGGCCCTCTGGAAACACCATATATTTT
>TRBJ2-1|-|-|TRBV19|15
CASSMALAVYNEQFF
TGTGCCAGTAGTATGGCCCTAGCAGTTTACAATGAGCAGTTCTTC
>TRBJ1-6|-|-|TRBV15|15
CATSRDRSYNSPLHF
TGTGCCACCAGCAGAGACCGGTCTTATAATTCACCCCTCCACTTT
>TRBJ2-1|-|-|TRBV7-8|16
CASSLVRGVQSGEQFF
TGTGCCAGCAGCTTAGTAAGGGGCGTCCAATCAGGTGAGCAGTTCTTC
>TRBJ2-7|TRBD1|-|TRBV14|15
CASSLAATGFYEQYF
TGTGCCAGCAGCCTCGCCGCGACAGGGTTCTACGAGCAGTACTTC
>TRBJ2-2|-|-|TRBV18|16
CASSPVQVPNTGELFF
TGTGCCAGCTCACCAGTCCAGGTTCCGAACACCGGGGAGCTGTTTTTT
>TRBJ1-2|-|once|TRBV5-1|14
CASSLDQAPYGYTF
TGCGCCAGCAGCTTGGATCAGGCACCCTATGGCTACACCTTC
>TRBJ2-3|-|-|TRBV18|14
CASSSNLGVDTQYF
TGTGCCAGCTCATCAAATCTCGGGGTCGATACGCAGTATTTT
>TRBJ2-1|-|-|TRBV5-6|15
CASSSWTDSYNEQFF
TGTGCCAGCAGCTCATGGACAGACTCCTACAATGAGCAGTTCTTC